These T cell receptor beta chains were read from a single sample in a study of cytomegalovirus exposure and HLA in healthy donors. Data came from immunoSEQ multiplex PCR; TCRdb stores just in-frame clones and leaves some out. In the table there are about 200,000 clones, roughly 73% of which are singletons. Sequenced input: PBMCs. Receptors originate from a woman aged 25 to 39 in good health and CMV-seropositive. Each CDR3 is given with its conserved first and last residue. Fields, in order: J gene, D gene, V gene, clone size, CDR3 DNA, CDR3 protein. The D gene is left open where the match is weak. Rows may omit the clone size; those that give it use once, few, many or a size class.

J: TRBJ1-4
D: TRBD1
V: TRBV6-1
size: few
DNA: TGTGCCAGCAGTGAAGGAGGAGGACAGGGAAATGAAAAACTGTTTTTT
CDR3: CASSEGGGQGNEKLFF

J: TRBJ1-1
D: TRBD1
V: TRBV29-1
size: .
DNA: TGCAGCGTTGAAGGGACAGGGGGACGGAACACTGAAGCTTTCTTT
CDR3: CSVEGTGGRNTEAFF

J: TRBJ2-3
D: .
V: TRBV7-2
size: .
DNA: TGTGCCAGCACCCCAGCGAGGGGGTGGGCAGATACGCAGTATTTT
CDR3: CASTPARGWADTQYF

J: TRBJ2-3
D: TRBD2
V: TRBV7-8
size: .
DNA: TGTGCCAGCAGCTTATGGGGTGCGGGAGGCACAGATACGCAGTATTTT
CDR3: CASSLWGAGGTDTQYF

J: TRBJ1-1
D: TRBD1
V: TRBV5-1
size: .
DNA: TGCGCCAGCAGCGCTGACAGGGCTGAAGCTTTCTTT
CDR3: CASSADRAEAFF

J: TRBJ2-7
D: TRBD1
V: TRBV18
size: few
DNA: TGTGCCAGCTCACCTTTAACAGGGGGCTACGAGCAGTACTTC
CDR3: CASSPLTGGYEQYF

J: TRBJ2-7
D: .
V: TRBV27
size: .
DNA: TGTGCCAGCAGTTTATACCGGGCCTCGGGGTCCTACGAGCAGTACTTC
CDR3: CASSLYRASGSYEQYF

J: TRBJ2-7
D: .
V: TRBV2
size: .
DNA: TGTGCCAGCAATGGAGATTCGGTTGGGCAGTACTTC
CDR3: CASNGDSVGQYF

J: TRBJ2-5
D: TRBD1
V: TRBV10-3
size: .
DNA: TGTGCCAGCAAACCCGGGACAGGGGTCTGGGAGACCCAGTACTTC
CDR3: CASKPGTGVWETQYF

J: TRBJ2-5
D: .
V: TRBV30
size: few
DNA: TGTGCCTGGAGTGTAACTGGCCAAGAGACCCAGTACTTC
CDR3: CAWSVTGQETQYF

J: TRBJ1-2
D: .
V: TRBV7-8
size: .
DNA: TGTGCCAGCAGCTTAGGGGCAGGGGCGGGCTATGGCTACACCTTC
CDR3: CASSLGAGAGYGYTF

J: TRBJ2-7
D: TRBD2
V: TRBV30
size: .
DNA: TGTGCCTGGAGTAGCGGGAGCTACGAGCAGTACTTC
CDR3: CAWSSGSYEQYF

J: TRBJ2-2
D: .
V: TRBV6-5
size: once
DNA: TGTGCCAGCAGTTCAAATCCCGGGGAGCTGTTTTTT
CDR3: CASSSNPGELFF

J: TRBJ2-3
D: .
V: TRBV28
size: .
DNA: TGTGCCAGCAGCCCCCTGGGGCCCTCAGATACGCAGTATTTT
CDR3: CASSPLGPSDTQYF

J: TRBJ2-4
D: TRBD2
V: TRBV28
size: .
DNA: TGTGCCAGCAGTTTAATATCTAGCGGGAAAGGTAGAAACATTCAGTACTTC
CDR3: CASSLISSGKGRNIQYF

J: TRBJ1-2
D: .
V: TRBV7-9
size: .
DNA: TGTGCCAGCAGCTTAAACAACGACTATGGCTACACCTTC
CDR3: CASSLNNDYGYTF

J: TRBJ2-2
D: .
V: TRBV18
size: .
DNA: TGTGCCAGCTCACCTCCGGGACAAAACACCGGGGAGCTGTTTTTT
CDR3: CASSPPGQNTGELFF

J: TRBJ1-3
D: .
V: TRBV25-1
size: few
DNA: TGTGCCAGCAGTAGTACAGGGATCCCTGGAAACACCATATATTTT
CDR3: CASSSTGIPGNTIYF

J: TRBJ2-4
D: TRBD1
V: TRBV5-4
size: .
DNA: TGTGCCAGCAGCACGGGACAGGAGAGGAACATTCAGTACTTC
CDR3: CASSTGQERNIQYF

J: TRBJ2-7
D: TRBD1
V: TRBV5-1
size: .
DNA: TGCGCCAGCAGCATAGGACAGGGTTCGGACGAGCAGTACTTC
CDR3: CASSIGQGSDEQYF

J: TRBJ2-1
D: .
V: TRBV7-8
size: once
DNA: TGTGCCAGCAGCTTACAAGCGGAGATCTACAATGAGCAGTTCTTC
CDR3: CASSLQAEIYNEQFF

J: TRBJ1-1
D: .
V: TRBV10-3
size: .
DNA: TGTGCCATCAGTGCAGTGAACACTGAAGCTTTCTTT
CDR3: CAISAVNTEAFF

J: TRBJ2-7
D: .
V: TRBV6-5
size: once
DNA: TGTGCCAGCCCCGTTGACTTGCTACCCGAGCAGTACTTC
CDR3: CASPVDLLPEQYF

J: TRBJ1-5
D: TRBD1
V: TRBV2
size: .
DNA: TGTGCCAGCAGGGTGGACAGGGTGCCCCAGCCCCAGCATTTT
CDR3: CASRVDRVPQPQHF

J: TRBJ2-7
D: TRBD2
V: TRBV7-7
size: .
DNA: TGTGCCAGCAGCTCCTCCTCAGCGGGAGGGAAGCAGTACTTC
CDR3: CASSSSSAGGKQYF

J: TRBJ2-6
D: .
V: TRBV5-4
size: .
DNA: TGTGCCAGCAGCCTGGACAGCTCTGGGGCCAACGTCCTGACTTTC
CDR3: CASSLDSSGANVLTF

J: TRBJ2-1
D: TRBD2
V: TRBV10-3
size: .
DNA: TGTGCCATCTGTAGCGGGCGCTCCTACAATGAGCAGTTCTTC
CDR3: CAICSGRSYNEQFF

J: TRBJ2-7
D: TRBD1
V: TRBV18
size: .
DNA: TGTGCCAGCTCATCTCCGACCGGGACAGGCGAGCAGTACTTC
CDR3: CASSSPTGTGEQYF

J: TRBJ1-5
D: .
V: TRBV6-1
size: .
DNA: TGTGCCAGCAGCGAAAGAAGGTCCAGGGCTGGTATGGATCAGCCCCAGCATTTT
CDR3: CASSERRSRAGMDQPQHF

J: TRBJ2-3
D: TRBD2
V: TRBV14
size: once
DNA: TGTGCCAGCAGCCCCTATCGGACTAGCGGGGTAGCGGGAACGCAGTATTTT
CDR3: CASSPYRTSGVAGTQYF

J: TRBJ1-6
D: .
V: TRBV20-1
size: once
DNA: TGCAGTGCTAGATCAGGATCACCCCTCCACTTT
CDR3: CSARSGSPLHF

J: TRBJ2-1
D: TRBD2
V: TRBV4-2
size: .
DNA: TGTGCCAGCAGCCAAGTCTCTAGCGGGGGAAGCTCCTACAATGAGCAGTTCTTC
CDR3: CASSQVSSGGSSYNEQFF

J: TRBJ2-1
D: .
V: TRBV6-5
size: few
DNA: TGTGCCAGCAGTTCACGGACAGCCTTCGATGAGCAGTTCTTC
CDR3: CASSSRTAFDEQFF

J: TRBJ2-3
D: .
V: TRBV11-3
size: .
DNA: TGTGCCAGCAGCTTATTTTTCGGTTTCACAGATACGCAGTATTTT
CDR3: CASSLFFGFTDTQYF

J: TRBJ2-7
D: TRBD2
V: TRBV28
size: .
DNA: TGTGCCAGCAACCATTCTCCGGGGAGGGCCTACGAGCAGTACTTC
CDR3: CASNHSPGRAYEQYF

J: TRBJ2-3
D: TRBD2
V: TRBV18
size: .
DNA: TGTGCCAGCTCACCAAGACTCGGGACTACCTACACAGATACGCAGTATTTT
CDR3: CASSPRLGTTYTDTQYF

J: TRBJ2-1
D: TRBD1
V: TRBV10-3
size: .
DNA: TGTGCCATCAGGGGACAGGTCTCCTACAATGAGCAGTTCTTC
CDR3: CAIRGQVSYNEQFF

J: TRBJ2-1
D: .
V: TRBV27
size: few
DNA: TGTGCCAGCAGTTTTCGTGGGCAGGCTAACAATGAGCAGTTCTTC
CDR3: CASSFRGQANNEQFF

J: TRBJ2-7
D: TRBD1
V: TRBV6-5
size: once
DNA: TGTGCCAGCAGTTCAACTCAACAGGGGAGCTACGAGCAGTACTTC
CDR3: CASSSTQQGSYEQYF

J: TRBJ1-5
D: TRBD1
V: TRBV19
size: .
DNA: TGTGCCAGTAGCGGCCCGGACAGGGGGCTTCAGCCCCAGCATTTT
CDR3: CASSGPDRGLQPQHF

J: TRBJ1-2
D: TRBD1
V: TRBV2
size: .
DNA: TGTGCCAGCAGTGTCCTCGACAGGGTATATGCAGGCTACACCTTC
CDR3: CASSVLDRVYAGYTF

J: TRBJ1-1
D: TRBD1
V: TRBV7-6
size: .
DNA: TGTGCCAGCAGCCCCGCCCAGGGGGTGTTTGAAGCTTTCTTT
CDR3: CASSPAQGVFEAFF

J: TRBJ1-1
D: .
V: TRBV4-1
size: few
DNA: TGCGCCAGCAGCCAACCCCTTTGGAAGGGGTTCCCTGAAGCTTTCTTT
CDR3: CASSQPLWKGFPEAFF

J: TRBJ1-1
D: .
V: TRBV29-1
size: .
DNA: TGCAGCGTTGACTTTTACATGAACACTGAAGCTTTCTTT
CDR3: CSVDFYMNTEAFF

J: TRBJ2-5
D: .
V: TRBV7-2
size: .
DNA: TGTGCCAGCAGCTTGGCGACAGCTCCTCAAGAGACCCAGTACTTC
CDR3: CASSLATAPQETQYF

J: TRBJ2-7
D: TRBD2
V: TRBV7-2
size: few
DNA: TGTGCCGTCAGGACTAGAGCCTACGAGCAGTACTTC
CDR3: CAVRTRAYEQYF

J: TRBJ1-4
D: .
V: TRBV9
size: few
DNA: TGTGCCAGCAGCGCCACCCAGGGGTATGGTGAAAAACTGTTTTTT
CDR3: CASSATQGYGEKLFF

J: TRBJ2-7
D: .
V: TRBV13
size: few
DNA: TGTGCCAGCAGCTTAGGCTCCGGGTTCTCCTACGAGCAGTACTTC
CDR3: CASSLGSGFSYEQYF

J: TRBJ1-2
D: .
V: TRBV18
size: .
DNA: TGTGCCAGCTCAGGACTCTCGGCGGAAGGCTACACCTTC
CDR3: CASSGLSAEGYTF

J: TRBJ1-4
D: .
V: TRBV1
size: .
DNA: TGCACCAGCAGCCAATACAGGGTCAGAGAAAAACTGTTTTTT
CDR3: CTSSQYRVREKLFF

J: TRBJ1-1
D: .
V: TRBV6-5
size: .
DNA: TGTGCCAGCAGTAGGGGAGGGACTGAAGCTTTCTTT
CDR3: CASSRGGTEAFF

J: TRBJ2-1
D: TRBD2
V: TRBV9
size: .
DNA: TGTGCCAGCAGCGCCCCTCTAGCGGGAGCTTACAATGAGCAGTTCTTC
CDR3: CASSAPLAGAYNEQFF

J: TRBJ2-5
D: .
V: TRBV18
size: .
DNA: TGTGCCAGCTCACCACCCGGGTACAGGAAGACCCAGTACTTC
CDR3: CASSPPGYRKTQYF

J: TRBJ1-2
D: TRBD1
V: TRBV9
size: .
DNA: TGTGCCAGCAGCGTAGGACAGGGGACCTATGGCTACACCTTC
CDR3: CASSVGQGTYGYTF

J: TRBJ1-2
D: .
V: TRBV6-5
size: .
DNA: TGTGCCAGCAGTTTACAGGCGAACTATGGCTACACCTTC
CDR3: CASSLQANYGYTF

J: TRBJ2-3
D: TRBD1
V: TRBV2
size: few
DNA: TGTGCCAGTCACGCTAGGAGGGACAGGGACACAGATACGCAGTATTTT
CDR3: CASHARRDRDTDTQYF

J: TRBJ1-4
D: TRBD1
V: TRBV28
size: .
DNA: TGTGCCAGCAGTTCCCTGACAGGGGCTAATGAAAAACTGTTTTTT
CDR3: CASSSLTGANEKLFF

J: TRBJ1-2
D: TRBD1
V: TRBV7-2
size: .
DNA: TGTGCCAGCAGCTTAAACAGGGGCTTCGGCTACACCTTC
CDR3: CASSLNRGFGYTF

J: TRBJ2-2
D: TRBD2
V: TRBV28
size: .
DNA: TGTGCCAGCACAGGGAGGGGCCGGGAGCTGTTTTTT
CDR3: CASTGRGRELFF

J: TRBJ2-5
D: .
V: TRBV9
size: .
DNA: TGTGCCAGCAGCCTCACGCCCTACGGGGAGACCCAGTACTTC
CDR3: CASSLTPYGETQYF